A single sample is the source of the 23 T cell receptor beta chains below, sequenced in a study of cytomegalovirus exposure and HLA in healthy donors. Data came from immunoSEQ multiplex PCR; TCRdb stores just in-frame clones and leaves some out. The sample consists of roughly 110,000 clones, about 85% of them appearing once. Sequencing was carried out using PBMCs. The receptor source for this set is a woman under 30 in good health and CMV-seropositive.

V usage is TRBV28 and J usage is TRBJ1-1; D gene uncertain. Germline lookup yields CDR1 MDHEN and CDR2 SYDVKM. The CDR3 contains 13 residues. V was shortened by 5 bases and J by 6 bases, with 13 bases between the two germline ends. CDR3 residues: CASSPERRAEAFF. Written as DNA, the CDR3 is TGTGCCAGCAGTCCCGAAAGGAGGGCTGAAGCTTTCTTT.

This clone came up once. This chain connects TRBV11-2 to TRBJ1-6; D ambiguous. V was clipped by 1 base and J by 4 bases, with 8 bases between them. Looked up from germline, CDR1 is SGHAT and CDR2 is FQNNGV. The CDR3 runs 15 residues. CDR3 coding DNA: TGTGCCAGCAGCTTAGCGCCGGGTTATAATTCACCCCTCCACTTT. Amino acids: CASSLAPGYNSPLHF.

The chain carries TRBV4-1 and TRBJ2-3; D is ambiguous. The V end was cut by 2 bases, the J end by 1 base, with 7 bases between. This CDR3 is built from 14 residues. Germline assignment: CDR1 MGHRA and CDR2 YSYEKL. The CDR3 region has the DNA TGCGCCAGCAGCCAACCTAAACGCACAGATACGCAGTATTTT. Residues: CASSQPKRTDTQYF.

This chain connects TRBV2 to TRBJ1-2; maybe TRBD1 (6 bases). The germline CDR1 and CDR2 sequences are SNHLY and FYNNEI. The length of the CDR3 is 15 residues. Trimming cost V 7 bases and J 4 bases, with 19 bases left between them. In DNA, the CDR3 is TGTGCCAGCATCATTGACAGGCCTTCAAGCTATGGCTACACCTTC. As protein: CASIIDRPSSYGYTF.

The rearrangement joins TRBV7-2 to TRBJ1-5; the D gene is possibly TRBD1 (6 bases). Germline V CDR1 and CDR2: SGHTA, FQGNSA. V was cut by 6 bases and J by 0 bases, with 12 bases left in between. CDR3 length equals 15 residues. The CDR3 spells CASSPDRNSNQPQHF. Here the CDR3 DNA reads TGTGCCAGCAGTCCGGACAGAAATAGCAATCAGCCCCAGCATTTT.

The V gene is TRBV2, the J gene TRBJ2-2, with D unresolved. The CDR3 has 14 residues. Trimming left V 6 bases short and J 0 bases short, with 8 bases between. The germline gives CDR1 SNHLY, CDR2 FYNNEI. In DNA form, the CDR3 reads TGTGCCAGCAGACTGTACTCGAACACCGGGGAGCTGTTTTTT. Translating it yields CASRLYSNTGELFF.

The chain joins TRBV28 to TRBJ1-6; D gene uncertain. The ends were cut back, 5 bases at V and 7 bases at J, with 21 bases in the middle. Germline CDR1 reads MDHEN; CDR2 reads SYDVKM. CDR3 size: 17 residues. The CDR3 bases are TGTGCCAGCAGTCCCCCCCGCAGGTTGGCGCCCAATTCACCCCTCCACTTT. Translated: CASSPPRRLAPNSPLHF.

The CDR3 DNA is TGTGCCAGCAGTCCTCCGTGGGCCGCGGGGGAGACCCAGTACTTC. Protein product: CASSPPWAAGETQYF. The rearrangement links TRBV28 to TRBJ2-5; D may be TRBD2 (6 bases). V gave up 5 bases and J gave up 5 bases, with 18 bases separating them. The CDR3 consists of 15 residues. The germline V gene has CDR1 MDHEN and CDR2 SYDVKM.

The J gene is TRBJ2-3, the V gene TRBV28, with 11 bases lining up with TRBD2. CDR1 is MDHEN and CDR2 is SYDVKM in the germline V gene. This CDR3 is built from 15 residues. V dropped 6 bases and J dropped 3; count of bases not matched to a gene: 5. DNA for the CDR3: TGTGCCAGCAGGCCGGGACTAGCGGAGACAGATACGCAGTATTTT. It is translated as CASRPGLAETDTQYF.

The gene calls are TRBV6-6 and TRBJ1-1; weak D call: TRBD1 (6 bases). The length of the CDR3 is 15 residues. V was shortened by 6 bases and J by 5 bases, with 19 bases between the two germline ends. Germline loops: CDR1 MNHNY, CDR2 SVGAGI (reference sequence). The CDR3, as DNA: TGTGCCAGCAGCACCCGCGGGGGGCAAGGGACTGAAGCTTTCTTT. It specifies CASSTRGGQGTEAFF.

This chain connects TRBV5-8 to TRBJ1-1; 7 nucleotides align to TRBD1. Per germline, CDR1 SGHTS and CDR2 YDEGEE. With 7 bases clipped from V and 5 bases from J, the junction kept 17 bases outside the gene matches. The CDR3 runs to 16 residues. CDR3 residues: CASSPEPLTGRTEAFF. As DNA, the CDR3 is TGTGCCAGCTCCCCCGAACCGTTGACAGGGCGTACTGAAGCTTTCTTT.

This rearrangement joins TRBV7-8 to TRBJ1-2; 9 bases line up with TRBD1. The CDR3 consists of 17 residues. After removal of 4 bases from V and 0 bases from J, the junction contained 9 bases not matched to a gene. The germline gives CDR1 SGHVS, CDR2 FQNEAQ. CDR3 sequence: CASSSRDRAPSNYGYTF. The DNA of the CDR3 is TGTGCCAGCAGCTCCCGGGACAGGGCACCTTCTAACTATGGCTACACCTTC.

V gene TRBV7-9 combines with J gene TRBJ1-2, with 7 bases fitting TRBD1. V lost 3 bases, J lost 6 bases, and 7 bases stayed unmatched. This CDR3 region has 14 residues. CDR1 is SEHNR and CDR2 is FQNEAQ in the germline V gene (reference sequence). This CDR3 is CASSFTTGFNGYTF. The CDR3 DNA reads TGTGCCAGCAGCTTCACGACAGGGTTTAATGGCTACACCTTC.

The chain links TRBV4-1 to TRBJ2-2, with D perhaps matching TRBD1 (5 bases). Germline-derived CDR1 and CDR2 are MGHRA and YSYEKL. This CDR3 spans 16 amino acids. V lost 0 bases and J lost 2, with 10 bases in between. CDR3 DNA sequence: TGCGCCAGCAGCCAAGAAAAGGGGTTTAACACCGGGGAGCTGTTTTTT. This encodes CASSQEKGFNTGELFF.

CDR3 bases: TGTGCCAGCAGCTTGATGGGACAGCGGGACAATGAGCAGTTCTTC. Protein: CASSLMGQRDNEQFF. V gene TRBV5-8 combines with J gene TRBJ2-1; D possibly corresponds to TRBD1 (7 bases). The germline V and J ends were trimmed by 1 base and 5 bases, with 13 bases remaining between them. Germline CDR1 and CDR2: SGHTS and YDEGEE. The CDR3 totals 15 residues.

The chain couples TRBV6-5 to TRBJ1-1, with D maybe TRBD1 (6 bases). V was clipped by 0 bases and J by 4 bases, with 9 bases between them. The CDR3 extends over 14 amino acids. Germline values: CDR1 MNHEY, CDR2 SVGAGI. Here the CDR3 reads CASSYSRGGTEAFF. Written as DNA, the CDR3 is TGTGCCAGCAGTTACTCGAGGGGGGGCACTGAAGCTTTCTTT.

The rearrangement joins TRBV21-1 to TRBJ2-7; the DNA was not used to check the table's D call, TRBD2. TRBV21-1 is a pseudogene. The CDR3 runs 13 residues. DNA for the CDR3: TGTGCCAGCAGCATACTGGACTCCTACGAGCAGTACGTC. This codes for CASSILDSYEQYV.

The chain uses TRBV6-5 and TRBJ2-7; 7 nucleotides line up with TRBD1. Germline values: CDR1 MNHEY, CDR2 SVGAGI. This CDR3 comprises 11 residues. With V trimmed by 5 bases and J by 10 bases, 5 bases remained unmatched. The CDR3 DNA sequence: TGTGCCAGCAGTACCGGGACAGTACAGTACGTC. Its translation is CASSTGTVQYV.

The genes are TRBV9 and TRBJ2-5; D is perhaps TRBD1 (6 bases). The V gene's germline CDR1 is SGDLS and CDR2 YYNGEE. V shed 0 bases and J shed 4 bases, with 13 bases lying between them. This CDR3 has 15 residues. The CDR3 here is CASSVDSGRGETQYF. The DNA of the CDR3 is TGTGCCAGCAGCGTAGATTCAGGCAGGGGAGAGACCCAGTACTTC. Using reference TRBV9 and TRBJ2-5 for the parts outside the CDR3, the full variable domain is DSGVTQTPKHLITATGQRVTLRCSPRSGDLSVYWYQQSLDQGLQFLIQYYNGEERAKGNILERFSAQQFPDLHSELNLSSLELGDSALYFCASSVDSGRGETQYFGPGTRLLVL.

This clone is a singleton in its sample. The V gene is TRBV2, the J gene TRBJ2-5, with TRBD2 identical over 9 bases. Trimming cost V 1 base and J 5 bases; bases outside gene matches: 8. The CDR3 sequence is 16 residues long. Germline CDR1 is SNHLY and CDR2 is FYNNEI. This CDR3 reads CASSEVRGGAVETQYF. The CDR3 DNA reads TGTGCCAGCAGTGAAGTACGCGGGGGGGCCGTGGAGACCCAGTACTTC.

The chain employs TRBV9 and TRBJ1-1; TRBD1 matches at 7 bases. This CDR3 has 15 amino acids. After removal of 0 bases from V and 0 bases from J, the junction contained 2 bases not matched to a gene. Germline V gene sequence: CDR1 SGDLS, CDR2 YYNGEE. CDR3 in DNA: TGTGCCAGCAGCGTAGGGGACAGCATGAACACTGAAGCTTTCTTT. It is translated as CASSVGDSMNTEAFF.

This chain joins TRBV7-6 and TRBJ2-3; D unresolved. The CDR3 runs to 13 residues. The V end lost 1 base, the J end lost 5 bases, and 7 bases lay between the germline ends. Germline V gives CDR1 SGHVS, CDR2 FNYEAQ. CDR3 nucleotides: TGTGCCAGCAGCTTAGGCGCCGAAGATACGCAGTATTTT. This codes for CASSLGAEDTQYF. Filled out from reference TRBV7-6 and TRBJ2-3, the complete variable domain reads GAGVSQSPRYKVTKRGQDVALRCDPISGHVSLYWYRQALGQGPEFLTYFNYEAQQDKSGLPNDRFSAERPEGSISTLTIQRTEQRDSAMYRCASSLGAEDTQYFGPGTRLTVL.

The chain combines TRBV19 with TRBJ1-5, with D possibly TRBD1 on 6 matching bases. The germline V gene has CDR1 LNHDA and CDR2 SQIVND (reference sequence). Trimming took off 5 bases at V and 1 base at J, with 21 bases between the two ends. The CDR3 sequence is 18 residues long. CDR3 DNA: TGTGCCAGTAGTTCGTTCCACAGGGAGGGAAAAAGCAATCAGCCCCAGCATTTT. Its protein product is CASSSFHREGKSNQPQHF.